This TCR beta chain comes out of a study of blood T cell repertoires in COVID-19. At the level of the study: Samples of COVID-19 (acute and convalescent) were obtained from the United States, Italy and Spain. Sources were T cells, B-cell-depleted T cells, or PBMCs; the material itself was cDNA or gDNA.

This clone showed up just once. The V gene lost 4 bases and the J gene lost 10 bases, with 12 bases spanning the gap. The CDR3 runs to 13 residues. CDR1 is SGHDT and CDR2 is YYEEEE in the germline V gene. Per the authors' pipeline: Amplification from reference gene primers served as the basis for estimated nucleated cell counts. Profiled with immunoSEQ multiplex PCR; TCRdb holds only in-frame clones, not every one. The DNA gave D and trimming, while V, J and clone size come from that table. This table has about 84,000 clones, nearly 85% appearing once. The chain links TRBV5-6 to TRBJ1-6; weak D call: TRBD1 (6 bases). Sequencing was carried out using peripheral blood. The source of this sequence is a woman aged 80 or over with acute or convalescent COVID-19. CDR3 loop: CASSRNRDSPLHF. The CDR3 DNA sequence: TGTGCCAGCAGCAGAAACAGGGACTCACCCCTCCACTTT.